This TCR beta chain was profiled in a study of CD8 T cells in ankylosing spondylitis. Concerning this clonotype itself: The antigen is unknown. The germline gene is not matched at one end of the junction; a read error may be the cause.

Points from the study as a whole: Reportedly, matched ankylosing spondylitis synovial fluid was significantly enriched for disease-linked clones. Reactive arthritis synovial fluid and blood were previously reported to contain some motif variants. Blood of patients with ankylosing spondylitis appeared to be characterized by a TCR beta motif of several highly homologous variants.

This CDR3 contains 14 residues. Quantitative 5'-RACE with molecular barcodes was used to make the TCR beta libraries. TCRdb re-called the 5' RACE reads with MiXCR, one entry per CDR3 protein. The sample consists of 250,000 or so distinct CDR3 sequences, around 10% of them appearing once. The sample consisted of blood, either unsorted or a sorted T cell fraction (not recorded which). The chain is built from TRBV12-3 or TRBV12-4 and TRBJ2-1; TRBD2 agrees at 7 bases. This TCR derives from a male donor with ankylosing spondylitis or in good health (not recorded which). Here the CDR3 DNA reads TGTGCCAGCAGCCTGGGACTAACATACAATGAGCGGTTCTTC. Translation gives CASSLGLTYNERFF.